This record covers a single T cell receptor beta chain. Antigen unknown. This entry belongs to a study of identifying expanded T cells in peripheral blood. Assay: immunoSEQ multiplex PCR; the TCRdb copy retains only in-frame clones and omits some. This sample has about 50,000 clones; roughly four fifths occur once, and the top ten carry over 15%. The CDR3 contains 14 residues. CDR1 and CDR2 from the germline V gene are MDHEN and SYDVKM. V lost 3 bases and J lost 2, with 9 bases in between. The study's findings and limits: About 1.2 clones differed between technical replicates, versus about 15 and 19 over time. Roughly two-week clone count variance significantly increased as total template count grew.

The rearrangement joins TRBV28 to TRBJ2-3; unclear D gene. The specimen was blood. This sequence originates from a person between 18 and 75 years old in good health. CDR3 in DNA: TGTGCCAGCAGTTTGAGTGGAAACACAGATACGCAGTATTTT. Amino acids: CASSLSGNTDTQYF. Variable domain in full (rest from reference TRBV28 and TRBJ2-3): DVKVTQSSRYLVKRTGEKVFLECVQDMDHENMFWYRQDPGLGLRLIYFSYDVKMKEKGDIPEGYSVSREKKERFSLILESASTNQTSMYLCASSLSGNTDTQYFGPGTRLTVL.